Listed below are T cell receptor beta chains from one sample, sequenced in a study of blood T cells in healthy people across ages. TCRdb fed the 5' RACE reads into MiXCR, producing one record per CDR3 protein. The data contain 1.8 million or so distinct CDR3 sequences, roughly two fifths of them singletons. Sequencing was carried out using blood. These TCRs come from a human donor in good health. The CDR3 runs from the conserved cysteine through the conserved F or W. The order of the fields is D gene, clone size, V gene, J gene, CDR3 protein, CDR3 DNA. The D gene is left open where the match is weak. Rows may omit the clone size; those that give it use once, few, many or a size class.

d_gene: .; abundance: .; v_gene: TRBV12-3/TRBV12-4; j_gene: TRBJ1-5; CDR3aa: CASSFGKYSNQPQHF; CDR3nt: TGTGCCAGCAGTTTCGGGAAATATAGCAATCAGCCCCAGCATTTT
d_gene: .; abundance: .; v_gene: TRBV4-1; j_gene: TRBJ2-5; CDR3aa: CASSQENRFQETQYF; CDR3nt: TGCGCCAGCAGCCAAGAGAACAGATTCCAAGAGACCCAGTACTTC
d_gene: .; abundance: .; v_gene: TRBV2; j_gene: TRBJ2-5; CDR3aa: CASSMWTTTKETQYF; CDR3nt: TGTGCCAGCAGTATGTGGACCACGACTAAAGAGACCCAGTACTTC
d_gene: .; abundance: .; v_gene: TRBV6-5; j_gene: TRBJ2-1; CDR3aa: CASRTRQFGNEQFF; CDR3nt: TGTGCCAGCAGAACTCGGCAGTTCGGGAATGAGCAGTTCTTC
d_gene: .; abundance: .; v_gene: TRBV6-2/TRBV6-3; j_gene: TRBJ2-5; CDR3aa: CASSYNREETQYF; CDR3nt: TGTGCCAGCAGTTATAACCGGGAGGAGACCCAGTACTTC
d_gene: .; abundance: few; v_gene: TRBV6-2/TRBV6-3; j_gene: TRBJ1-5; CDR3aa: CASKVSNQPQHF; CDR3nt: TGTGCCAGCAAGGTTAGCAATCAGCCCCAGCATTTT
d_gene: TRBD2; abundance: .; v_gene: TRBV7-2; j_gene: TRBJ2-1; CDR3aa: CASSLAILAGPSSYNEQFF; CDR3nt: TGTGCCAGCAGCTTAGCGATACTAGCGGGGCCTAGCTCCTACAATGAGCAGTTCTTC
d_gene: TRBD1; abundance: .; v_gene: TRBV7-3; j_gene: TRBJ1-6; CDR3aa: CASSRGTAGSPLHF; CDR3nt: TGTGCCAGCAGCCGCGGGACAGCGGGTTCACCCCTCCACTTT
d_gene: .; abundance: few; v_gene: TRBV5-1; j_gene: TRBJ2-7; CDR3aa: CASSLWAGEFVNEQYF; CDR3nt: TGCGCCAGCAGCTTGTGGGCAGGGGAATTCGTCAACGAGCAGTACTTC
d_gene: TRBD2; abundance: .; v_gene: TRBV7-2; j_gene: TRBJ2-1; CDR3aa: CAGSAGRGLAGIRSYNEQFF; CDR3nt: TGTGCCGGCAGCGCGGGACGAGGACTAGCGGGGATTCGCTCCTACAACGAGCAGTTCTTC
d_gene: .; abundance: .; v_gene: TRBV28; j_gene: TRBJ2-1; CDR3aa: CASTSRGGSQFF; CDR3nt: TGTGCCAGCACCTCTAGGGGGGGCTCGCAGTTCTTC
d_gene: .; abundance: many; v_gene: TRBV7-2; j_gene: TRBJ2-7; CDR3aa: CASSLGETRIVYEQYF; CDR3nt: TGTGCCAGCAGCTTAGGAGAAACAAGGATAGTCTACGAGCAGTACTTC
d_gene: .; abundance: .; v_gene: TRBV25-1; j_gene: TRBJ2-3; CDR3aa: CASRAGFGGCLYF; CDR3nt: TGTGCCAGCAGGGCCGGCTTTGGGGGTTGTCTGTATTTT
d_gene: TRBD2; abundance: .; v_gene: TRBV15; j_gene: TRBJ2-5; CDR3aa: CATSSGPWAGGSETQYF; CDR3nt: TGTGCCACCAGCAGCGGCCCATGGGCGGGGGGCTCAGAGACCCAGTACTTC
d_gene: TRBD1; abundance: .; v_gene: TRBV7-9; j_gene: TRBJ1-4; CDR3aa: CASSQGQGLEKLFF; CDR3nt: TGTGCCAGCAGCCAGGGACAGGGGCTCGAAAAACTGTTTTTT
d_gene: .; abundance: .; v_gene: TRBV6-6; j_gene: TRBJ1-1; CDR3aa: CASNFPDRTEAFF; CDR3nt: TGTGCCAGCAATTTTCCTGACCGCACTGAAGCTTTCTTT
d_gene: .; abundance: .; v_gene: TRBV29-1; j_gene: TRBJ2-2; CDR3aa: CSVRLLGDTGELFF; CDR3nt: TGCAGCGTTCGCTTACTCGGGGACACCGGGGAGCTGTTTTTT
d_gene: .; abundance: .; v_gene: TRBV7-9; j_gene: TRBJ2-3; CDR3aa: CASSLDGGVQYF; CDR3nt: TGTGCCAGCAGCTTAGATGGGGGCGTGCAGTATTTT
d_gene: .; abundance: few; v_gene: TRBV7-2; j_gene: TRBJ2-7; CDR3aa: CASSLTEVVREQYF; CDR3nt: TGTGCCAGCAGCTTAACAGAGGTTGTCCGCGAGCAGTACTTC
d_gene: .; abundance: .; v_gene: TRBV7-2; j_gene: TRBJ1-4; CDR3aa: CASSPQVGPNEKLFF; CDR3nt: TGTGCCAGCAGCCCGCAGGTGGGACCAAATGAAAAACTGTTTTTT
d_gene: .; abundance: .; v_gene: TRBV28; j_gene: TRBJ1-2; CDR3aa: CASSLELGQNNYGYTF; CDR3nt: TGTGCCAGCAGTTTAGAGTTGGGACAAAATAACTATGGCTACACCTTC
d_gene: TRBD2; abundance: .; v_gene: TRBV20-1; j_gene: TRBJ2-1; CDR3aa: CSANPGLPTSYNEQFF; CDR3nt: TGCAGTGCAAATCCGGGACTACCGACCTCCTACAATGAGCAGTTCTTC
d_gene: .; abundance: .; v_gene: TRBV5-1; j_gene: TRBJ1-2; CDR3aa: CASSISGRSYGYTF; CDR3nt: TGCGCCAGCAGCATATCGGGACGGTCATATGGCTACACCTTC
d_gene: .; abundance: few; v_gene: TRBV10-3; j_gene: TRBJ2-4; CDR3aa: CAISEGAGTLSKNIQYF; CDR3nt: TGTGCCATCAGTGAAGGGGCAGGGACCCTTAGCAAAAACATTCAGTACTTC
d_gene: .; abundance: .; v_gene: TRBV7-4; j_gene: TRBJ2-1; CDR3aa: CASSRIQGILGDEQFF; CDR3nt: TGTGCCAGCAGCCGTATACAGGGAATACTTGGGGATGAGCAGTTCTTC
d_gene: .; abundance: .; v_gene: TRBV18; j_gene: TRBJ1-1; CDR3aa: CASSPYSGTWAFF; CDR3nt: TGTGCCAGCTCACCATATTCCGGGACATGGGCTTTCTTT
d_gene: .; abundance: .; v_gene: TRBV7-2; j_gene: TRBJ2-1; CDR3aa: CASTQSGWLNNEQFF; CDR3nt: TGTGCCAGCACCCAGTCGGGCTGGTTGAACAATGAGCAGTTCTTC
d_gene: .; abundance: few; v_gene: TRBV20-1; j_gene: TRBJ2-1; CDR3aa: CSAPRTANNEQFF; CDR3nt: TGCAGTGCTCCTCGGACAGCCAACAATGAGCAGTTCTTC
d_gene: .; abundance: .; v_gene: TRBV7-9; j_gene: TRBJ2-5; CDR3aa: CASSPCGASKETQYF; CDR3nt: TGTGCCAGCAGCCCCTGCGGGGCCTCAAAAGAGACCCAGTACTTC
d_gene: .; abundance: few; v_gene: TRBV4-3; j_gene: TRBJ2-7; CDR3aa: CASSQADGDEQYF; CDR3nt: TGCGCCAGCAGCCAAGCGGACGGGGACGAGCAGTACTTC
d_gene: .; abundance: many; v_gene: TRBV7-2; j_gene: TRBJ2-7; CDR3aa: CANTVKGEQYF; CDR3nt: TGTGCCAACACAGTAAAGGGTGAGCAGTACTTC
d_gene: TRBD1; abundance: few; v_gene: TRBV6-5; j_gene: TRBJ1-1; CDR3aa: CASRRQGGVTEAFF; CDR3nt: TGTGCCAGCAGACGACAGGGGGGAGTCACTGAAGCTTTCTTT
d_gene: TRBD1; abundance: .; v_gene: TRBV20-1; j_gene: TRBJ1-2; CDR3aa: CSARGRGDYGYTF; CDR3nt: TGCAGTGCTAGGGGCAGGGGGGACTATGGCTACACCTTC
d_gene: .; abundance: few; v_gene: TRBV29-1; j_gene: TRBJ1-2; CDR3aa: CSVDSSANYGYTF; CDR3nt: TGCAGCGTTGACAGCTCCGCTAACTATGGCTACACCTTC
d_gene: .; abundance: .; v_gene: TRBV20-1; j_gene: TRBJ1-2; CDR3aa: CSVRLGTIDGYTF; CDR3nt: TGCAGCGTGCGTTTGGGTACCATTGATGGCTACACCTTC
d_gene: TRBD2; abundance: few; v_gene: TRBV20-1; j_gene: TRBJ2-7; CDR3aa: CSARDDRRLAGGLSSYEQYF; CDR3nt: TGCAGTGCTAGAGATGATCGTCGGCTAGCGGGGGGCTTAAGCTCCTACGAGCAGTACTTC
d_gene: TRBD2; abundance: few; v_gene: TRBV7-8; j_gene: TRBJ2-7; CDR3aa: CASSLAVGAGGSSYEQYF; CDR3nt: TGTGCCAGCAGCTTAGCCGTGGGAGCGGGGGGCAGCTCCTACGAGCAGTACTTC
d_gene: .; abundance: .; v_gene: TRBV21-1; j_gene: TRBJ2-5; CDR3aa: CASRQTRGQGGETQYF; CDR3nt: TGTGCCAGCCGACAGACCCGGGGCCAAGGTGGAGAGACCCAGTACTTC
d_gene: .; abundance: .; v_gene: TRBV5-5; j_gene: TRBJ1-1; CDR3aa: CASSIQGKNTEAFF; CDR3nt: TGTGCCAGCAGCATACAGGGAAAGAACACTGAAGCTTTCTTT
d_gene: TRBD1; abundance: .; v_gene: TRBV5-6; j_gene: TRBJ1-2; CDR3aa: CASSLRPDRARYTF; CDR3nt: TGTGCCAGCAGCTTGAGACCCGACAGGGCTCGCTACACCTTC
d_gene: .; abundance: .; v_gene: TRBV10-3; j_gene: TRBJ2-1; CDR3aa: CAFRGRLNNEQFF; CDR3nt: TGTGCCTTCCGGGGAAGGCTTAACAATGAGCAGTTCTTC